The 4 T cell receptor beta chains listed next were all sequenced from one sample in a study of spatial heterogeneity in lung cancer. Regarding the study as a whole: Counts that tracked tumor mutation counts were those of expanded intratumoral alpha and beta TCRs.

Regarding time point: sample taken at primary tumor resection. The antigens these receptors bind are not known. TCRdb recomputed calls from the 5' RACE reads with MiXCR, one row per CDR3 protein. The data contain over 2,500 distinct CDR3 sequences, 11% of them singletons. Material: lung tumor tissue, obtained at surgery. The receptors stem from a male donor with early-stage non-small cell lung cancer.

This clonotype is medium-sized in the sample. The CDR3 spells CASLQRGEQFF. CDR3 coding DNA: TGTGCCAGCCTCCAGAGAGGGGAGCAGTTCTTC. V is TRBV7-2 and J is TRBJ2-1, with D tentatively TRBD2 (5 bases). This CDR3 comprises 11 residues. V shed 8 bases and J shed 10 bases, with 12 bases lying between them. Germline values: CDR1 SGHTA, CDR2 FQGNSA.

By sample share, this clonotype is medium-sized (0.01 to 0.1%). This chain uses TRBV28 with TRBJ2-3; 12 bases line up with TRBD2. CDR1 is MDHEN, CDR2 SYDVKM, per germline. The CDR3 totals 19 residues. J gave up 8 bases and V 6 bases, and 21 bases lay outside the gene matches. CDR3 region: CASSRVPASGRAGLGTQYF. In DNA, the CDR3 is TGTGCCAGCAGCCGGGTCCCCGCTAGCGGGAGGGCCGGACTCGGTACGCAGTATTTT.

By proportion, this clonotype is medium-sized. The rearrangement links TRBV28 to TRBJ1-2; the D is unclear. V lost 6 bases and J 5 bases, leaving 10 bases between the germline ends. From germline, CDR1 is MDHEN and CDR2 SYDVKM. This CDR3 has 12 residues. Here the CDR3 reads CASSLSKYGYTF. The CDR3 DNA reads as TGTGCCAGCAGCCTTAGCAAGTATGGCTACACCTTC.

Ten or more counts support this clonotype. The chain links TRBV6-2 or TRBV6-3 to TRBJ2-5, with 14 bases that match TRBD2. CDR1 is MNHEY and CDR2 is SVGEGT in the germline V gene. Losses at the gene ends were 8 bases for V and 2 bases for J; bases not matched to a gene: 7. The CDR3 has 16 amino acids. The CDR3 loop is CASFPRLAGGQETQYF. As DNA, the CDR3 is TGTGCCAGCTTCCCGAGACTAGCGGGGGGGCAAGAGACCCAGTACTTC.